This T cell receptor (beta chain) appears in the sequencing data of a study of T cell changes during pregnancy in multiple sclerosis. Measured with immunoSEQ multiplex PCR; TCRdb has only the in-frame clones, and not every one. This table has 67,000 or so clones, about 92% appearing once. The V gene lost 7 bases and the J gene lost 0 bases, with 16 bases spanning the gap. CDR1 and CDR2 from the germline V gene are SNHLY and FYNNEI. This CDR3 spans 17 amino acids. The chain recombines TRBV2 with TRBJ1-6, with D possibly matching TRBD1 (5 bases). This specimen was CD8+ T cells from peripheral blood mononuclear cells, taken in the third trimester of pregnancy. The origin of this receptor is a female donor in good health, enrolled as a control in a pregnancy study. DNA of the CDR3: TGTGCCAGCAAAGCCCAGGGAGGGAGCTCCTATAATTCACCCCTCCACTTT. It translates to CASKAQGGSSYNSPLHF.